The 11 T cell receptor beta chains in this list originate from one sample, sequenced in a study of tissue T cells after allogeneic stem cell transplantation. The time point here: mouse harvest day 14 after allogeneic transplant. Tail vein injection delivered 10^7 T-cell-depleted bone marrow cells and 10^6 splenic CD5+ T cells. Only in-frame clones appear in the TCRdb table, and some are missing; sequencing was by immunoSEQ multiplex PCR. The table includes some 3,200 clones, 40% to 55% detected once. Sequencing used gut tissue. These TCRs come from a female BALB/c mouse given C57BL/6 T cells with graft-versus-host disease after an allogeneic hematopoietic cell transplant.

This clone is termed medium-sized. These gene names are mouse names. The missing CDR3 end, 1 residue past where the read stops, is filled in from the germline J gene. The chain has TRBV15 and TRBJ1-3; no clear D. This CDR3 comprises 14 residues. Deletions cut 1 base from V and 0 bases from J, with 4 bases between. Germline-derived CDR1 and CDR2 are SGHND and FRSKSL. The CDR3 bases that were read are TGTGCCAGCAGTTTAGGCGATTCTGGAAATACGCTCTAT. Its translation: CASSLGDSGNTLY. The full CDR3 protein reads CASSLGDSGNTLYF.

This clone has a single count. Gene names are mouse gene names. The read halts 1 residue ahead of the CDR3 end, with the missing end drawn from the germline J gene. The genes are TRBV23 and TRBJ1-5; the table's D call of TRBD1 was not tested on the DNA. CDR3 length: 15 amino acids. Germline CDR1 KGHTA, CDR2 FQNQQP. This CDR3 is CSSSRGQYNNQAPLF. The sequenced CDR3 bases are TGCTCCAGCAGTCGAGGACAGTATAACAACCAGGCTCCGCTT.

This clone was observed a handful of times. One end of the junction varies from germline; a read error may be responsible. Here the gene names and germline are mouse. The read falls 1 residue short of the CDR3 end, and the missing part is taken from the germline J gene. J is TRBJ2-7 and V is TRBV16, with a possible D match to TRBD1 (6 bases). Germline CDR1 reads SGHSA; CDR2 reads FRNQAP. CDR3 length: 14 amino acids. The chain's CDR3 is CASSLEGDSYEQYF. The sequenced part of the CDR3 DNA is TGTGCAAGCAGCCTAGAGGGGGACTCCTATGAACAGTAC.

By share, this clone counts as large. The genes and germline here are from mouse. This chain's CDR3 is CASSLETGGYAEQFF. Incomplete CDR3 DNA: TGTGCAAGCAGCTTAGAAACTGGGGGCTATGCTGAGCAGTTC. The chain carries TRBV16 and TRBJ2-1; 8 nucleotides align to TRBD2. The read ends 1 residue early relative to the CDR3; the germline J gene fills the gap. V gave up 0 bases and J gave up 3 bases; unmatched junction bases: 1. Germline V lookup: CDR1 SGHSA, CDR2 FRNQAP. This CDR3 region has 15 residues. The variable domain in full, with the rest retrieved from reference TRBV16 and TRBJ2-1, is NAGVIQTPRHKVTGKGQEATLWCEPISGHSAVFWYRQTIVQGLEFLTYFRNQAPIDDSGMPKERFSAQMPNQSHSTLKIQSTQPQDSAVYLCASSLETGGYAEQFFGPGTRLTVL.

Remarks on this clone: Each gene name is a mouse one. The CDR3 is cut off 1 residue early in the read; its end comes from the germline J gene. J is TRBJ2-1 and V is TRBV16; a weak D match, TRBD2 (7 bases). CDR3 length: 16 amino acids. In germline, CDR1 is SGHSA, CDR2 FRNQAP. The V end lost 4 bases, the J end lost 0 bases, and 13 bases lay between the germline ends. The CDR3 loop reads CASSYPGGLNYAEQFF. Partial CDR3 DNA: TGTGCAAGCAGCTACCCTGGGGGCCTTAACTATGCTGAGCAGTTC.

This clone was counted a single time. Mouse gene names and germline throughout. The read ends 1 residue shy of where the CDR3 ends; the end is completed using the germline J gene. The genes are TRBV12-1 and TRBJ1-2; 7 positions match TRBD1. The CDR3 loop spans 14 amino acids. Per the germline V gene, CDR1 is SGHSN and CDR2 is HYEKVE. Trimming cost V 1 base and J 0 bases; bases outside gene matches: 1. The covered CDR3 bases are TGTGCCAGCTCTCTAGACAGGGCAAACTCCGACTACACC. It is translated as CASSLDRANSDYT. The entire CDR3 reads CASSLDRANSDYTF.

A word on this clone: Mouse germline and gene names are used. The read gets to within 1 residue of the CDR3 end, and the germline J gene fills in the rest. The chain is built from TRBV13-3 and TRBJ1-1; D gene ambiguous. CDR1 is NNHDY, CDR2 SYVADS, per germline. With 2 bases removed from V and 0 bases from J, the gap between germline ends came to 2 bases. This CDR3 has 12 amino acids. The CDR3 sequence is CASSETNTEVFF. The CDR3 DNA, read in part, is TGTGCCAGCAGTGAAACAAACACAGAAGTCTTC.

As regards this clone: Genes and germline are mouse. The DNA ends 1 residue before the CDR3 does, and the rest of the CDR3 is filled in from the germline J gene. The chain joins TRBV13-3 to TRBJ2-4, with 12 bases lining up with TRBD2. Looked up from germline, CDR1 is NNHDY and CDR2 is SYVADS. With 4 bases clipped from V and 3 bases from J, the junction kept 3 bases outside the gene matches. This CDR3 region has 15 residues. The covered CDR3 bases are TGTGCCAGCAGTAGGGACTGGGGGGACCAAAACACCTTGTAC. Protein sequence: CASSRDWGDQNTLY. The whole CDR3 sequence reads CASSRDWGDQNTLYF.

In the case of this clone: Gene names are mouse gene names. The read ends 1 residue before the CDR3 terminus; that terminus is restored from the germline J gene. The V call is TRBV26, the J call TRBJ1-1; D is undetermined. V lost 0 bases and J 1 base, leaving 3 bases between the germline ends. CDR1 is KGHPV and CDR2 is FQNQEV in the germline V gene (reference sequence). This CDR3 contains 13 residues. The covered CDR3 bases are TGTGCCAGCAGTCTGTCAGAAAACACAGAAGTCTTC. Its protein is CASSLSENTEVF. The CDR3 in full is CASSLSENTEVFF.

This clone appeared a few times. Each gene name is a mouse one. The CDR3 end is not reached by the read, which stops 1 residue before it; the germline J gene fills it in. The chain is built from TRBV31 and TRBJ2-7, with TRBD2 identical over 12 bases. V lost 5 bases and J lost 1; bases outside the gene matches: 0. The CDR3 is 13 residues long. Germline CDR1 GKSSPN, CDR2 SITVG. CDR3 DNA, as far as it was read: TGTGCCTGGGGACTGGGGGGGTCCTATGAACAGTAC. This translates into CAWGLGGSYEQY. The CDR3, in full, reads CAWGLGGSYEQYF. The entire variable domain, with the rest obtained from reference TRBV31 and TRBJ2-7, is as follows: AQTIHQWPVAEIKAVGSPLSLGCTIKGKSSPNLYWYWQATGGTLQQLFYSITVGQVESVVQLNLSASRPKDDQFILSTEKLLLSHSGFYLCAWGLGGSYEQYFGPGTRLTVL.

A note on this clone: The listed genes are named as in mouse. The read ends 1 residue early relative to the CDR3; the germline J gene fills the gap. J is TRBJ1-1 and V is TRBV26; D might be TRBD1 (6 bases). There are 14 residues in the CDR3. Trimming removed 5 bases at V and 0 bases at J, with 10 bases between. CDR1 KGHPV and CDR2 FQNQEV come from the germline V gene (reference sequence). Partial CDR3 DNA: TGTGCCAGCAGTACAGGGAGGGCAAACACAGAAGTCTTC. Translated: CASSTGRANTEVF. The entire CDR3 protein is CASSTGRANTEVFF.